A selection of T cell receptor beta chains follows, all from one sample in a study of regulatory T cells in long-lasting Graves disease. TCRdb re-called the multiplex PCR reads with MiXCR, one entry per CDR3 protein. In the table there are roughly 320,000 distinct CDR3 sequences, 16% of which are singletons. These same records also appear under a second study, on T cells in Graves' hyperthyroidism and ophthalmopathy.

Sequencing used peripheral blood mononuclear cells (PBMCs), obtained at new diagnosis, from a patient treated with antithyroid drugs. These receptors were taken from a man aged 35 to 55 with Graves disease. Both conserved end residues are trimmed from each CDR3.

V	CDR3
TRBV11-3	ASSSTGGLYTGELF
TRBV29-1	SVAGREQY
TRBV5-1	ASSSEGTGLHEQY
TRBV30	AFPWEGTGELF
TRBV5-1	ASSLVGRPSTGTDTQY
TRBV4-1	ASSQVWRARPGELF
TRBV9	ASSAWGANTEAF
TRBV18	ASSPDGGAKEDTQY
TRBV6-1	ATRRGPEAF
TRBV6-5	ASSLRDRSNQPQH
TRBV20-1	SASRPWGFTDTQY
TRBV2	ASRARDNSNQPQH
TRBV5-1	ASSLTGQGAVEQY
TRBV12-3/TRBV12-4	ASSLNQVGNEQF
TRBV10-3	AISESAGNEKLF
TRBV5-1	ASSGDRGLNTEAF
TRBV6-5	ASSFGAPLVTQY
TRBV7-2	ASSFRAGDQETQY
TRBV2	ASSHPDGELGETQY
TRBV6-2/TRBV6-3	ASSWPDRGRANEAF
TRBV28	ASSSYRVNEQF
TRBV20-1	SARDRHGSYEQY
TRBV10-3	AARAGGSKTYNEQF
TRBV20-1	SAWTNGGGETQY
TRBV19	ASSPRTSSNEQF
TRBV7-8	ASSLATGFYEETQY
TRBV24-1	ATSDGVNTEAF
TRBV12-3/TRBV12-4	ASSVRTAHETQY